The 21 T cell receptor beta chains reported below all come from one sample, sequenced in a study of blood T cell repertoires in COVID-19. Clones were read by immunoSEQ multiplex PCR, and TCRdb kept only the in-frame ones, dropping some. This sample has approximately 69,000 clones, with 82% found just once. Specimen: peripheral blood. These TCRs come from a woman at least 80 years old with acute or convalescent COVID-19.

The rearrangement uses TRBV6-6 and TRBJ2-1; TRBD2 is a possible D gene (5 bases). CDR3 length: 16 residues. V lost 2 bases and J lost 8, with 19 bases in between. Germline V gene data show CDR1 as MNHNY and CDR2 as SVGAGI (reference sequence). CDR3 DNA: TGTGCCAGCAGTTACGTCGGGTCGCGGTTTAGCGATGAGCAGTTCTTC. Protein: CASSYVGSRFSDEQFF.

This chain uses TRBV4-3 with TRBJ2-3; D not resolved. The germline V gene has CDR1 LGHNA and CDR2 YSLEER. CDR3 size: 17 residues. Trimming cost V 0 bases and J 0 bases, with 13 bases left between them. Written as DNA, the CDR3 is TGCGCCAGCAGCCAAGATCGTTGGCAGATTAGCACAGATACGCAGTATTTT. Its translation: CASSQDRWQISTDTQYF.

This chain connects TRBV7-8 to TRBJ1-5; D unresolved. CDR1 is SGHVS, CDR2 FQNEAQ, per germline. With 3 bases removed from V and 3 bases from J, the gap between germline ends came to 12 bases. The CDR3 runs 15 residues. The DNA of the CDR3 is TGTGCCAGCAGCTTCGAGGGTTGGGACAATCAGCCCCAGCATTTT. This codes for CASSFEGWDNQPQHF.

The V gene is TRBV27, the J gene TRBJ1-4; D is undetermined. Germline loops: CDR1 MNHEY, CDR2 SMNVEV (reference sequence). The CDR3 consists of 15 residues. V lost 6 bases to trimming and J lost 3 bases, with 14 bases between them. The CDR3 loop reads CASRDSQAANEKLFF. In nucleotides, the CDR3 is TGTGCCAGCAGGGACTCGCAGGCGGCTAATGAAAAACTGTTTTTT.

V and J are TRBV2 and TRBJ2-1, with TRBD2 matching 11 bases. J lost 5 bases, V lost 9 bases, and 9 bases had no gene match. Germline CDR1 SNHLY, CDR2 FYNNEI. The CDR3 consists of 15 residues. CDR3 amino acids: CARIPGTSGNNEQFF. The CDR3 region has the DNA TGTGCCAGAATTCCCGGGACTAGCGGAAACAATGAGCAGTTCTTC.

The V and J genes are TRBV6-5 and TRBJ2-3; D possibly corresponds to TRBD2 (6 bases). The CDR3 runs to 15 residues. V dropped 2 bases and J dropped 4 bases, with 13 bases sitting between them. The germline CDR1 and CDR2 sequences are MNHEY and SVGAGI. CDR3 region: CASSYKYPGADTQYF. CDR3 nucleotides: TGTGCCAGCAGTTACAAGTACCCGGGGGCAGATACGCAGTATTTT.

This clone has more than one count but fewer than ten. V gene TRBV29-1 combines with J gene TRBJ2-2, with a weak D call TRBD2 (6 bases). This CDR3 comprises 13 residues. Per germline, CDR1 SQVTM and CDR2 ANQGSEA. V lost 5 bases and J 5 bases, leaving 12 bases between the germline ends. DNA for the CDR3: TGCAGCGTTTGGCGGGGTAGGACCGGGGAGCTGTTTTTT. Translation gives CSVWRGRTGELFF.

The chain carries TRBV25-1 and TRBJ2-7; TRBD1 matches at 9 bases. Trimming removed 6 bases from V and 2 bases from J; junction bases left unmatched: 8. This CDR3 has 15 amino acids. From germline, CDR1 is MGHDK and CDR2 SYGVNS. This CDR3 is CASSPLTGGPYEQYF. The CDR3 DNA follows: TGTGCCAGCAGCCCTCTCACAGGGGGCCCCTACGAGCAGTACTTC.

The chain joins TRBV4-1 to TRBJ2-4; possibly TRBD1 for D (5 bases). Trimming removed 3 bases at V and 0 bases at J, with 15 bases between. Germline V gives CDR1 MGHRA, CDR2 YSYEKL. The CDR3 extends over 17 amino acids. The CDR3 DNA sequence: TGCGCCAGCAGCCATACCGACCAGGGTTTAGCCAAAAACATTCAGTACTTC. It is translated as CASSHTDQGLAKNIQYF.

The gene calls are TRBV3-1 (or the pseudogene TRBV3-2) and TRBJ1-2, with 8 nucleotides matching TRBD1. Trimming cost V 1 base and J 11 bases; bases outside gene matches: 9. This CDR3 contains 14 residues. Germline V CDR1 and CDR2: LGHDT, YNNKEL (reference sequence). In nucleotides, the CDR3 is TGTGCCAGCAGCCAAGGGACAGGGAGAAATCCTTACACCTTC. Its protein product is CASSQGTGRNPYTF.

This chain uses TRBV24-1 with TRBJ1-2; D gene uncertain. The V gene lost 8 bases and the J gene lost 4 bases, with 16 bases spanning the gap. Germline V CDR1 and CDR2: KGHDR, SFDVKD. The CDR3 runs to 14 residues. The CDR3 spells CATISYPRGYGYTF. The CDR3 bases are TGTGCCACCATTTCGTATCCACGAGGCTATGGCTACACCTTC.

The chain uses TRBV5-1 and TRBJ2-3, with 7 bases fitting TRBD1. Germline assignment: CDR1 SGHRS and CDR2 YFSETQ. The CDR3 runs to 14 residues. V lost 4 bases and J lost 0; bases outside the gene matches: 2. CDR3 DNA: TGCGCCAGCAGCGAGGGACAGAGCACAGATACGCAGTATTTT. Encoded protein: CASSEGQSTDTQYF.

This chain connects TRBV28 to TRBJ2-4, with D tentatively TRBD1 (5 bases). Per germline, CDR1 MDHEN and CDR2 SYDVKM. Trimming removed 1 base from V and 1 base from J, with 11 bases in between. The CDR3 has 16 amino acids. The CDR3 bases are TGTGCCAGCAGTTTATTTCAGGGATCGGCCAAAAACATTCAGTACTTC. It encodes CASSLFQGSAKNIQYF.

The CDR3 here is CASSDLTSETQYF. DNA for the CDR3: TGCGCCAGCAGCGATCTGACTAGCGAGACCCAGTACTTC. The chain combines TRBV5-1 with TRBJ2-5; TRBD2 aligns across 7 bases. Unmatched junction bases numbered 5, after V lost 4 bases and J lost 5 bases. The germline gives CDR1 SGHRS, CDR2 YFSETQ. This CDR3 has 13 amino acids.

The chain carries TRBV5-1 and TRBJ2-6; D not resolved. Trimming cost V 5 bases and J 3 bases, with 9 bases left between them. This CDR3 is 14 amino acids long. Germline loops: CDR1 SGHRS, CDR2 YFSETQ. The DNA for the CDR3 is TGCGCCAGCAGGGCTACGGGTGGGGCCAACGTCCTGACTTTC. It codes for CASRATGGANVLTF.

The chain employs TRBV5-4 and TRBJ2-1; D remains ambiguous. V shed 3 bases and J shed 4 bases, with 8 bases lying between them. Germline V gene sequence: CDR1 SGHNT, CDR2 YYREEE (reference sequence). This CDR3 comprises 13 residues. The CDR3 protein is CASSSPVYNEQFF. DNA for the CDR3: TGTGCCAGCAGCTCCCCAGTTTACAATGAGCAGTTCTTC.

This sequence joins TRBV7-2 and TRBJ2-7; TRBD2 matches at 7 bases. In germline, CDR1 is SGHTA, CDR2 FQGNSA. CDR3 length equals 15 residues. The junction had 11 bases not matched to a gene; V was cut back by 2 bases and J by 7 bases. Written as DNA, the CDR3 is TGTGCCAGCAGCTTAAAACCGGCGGGAGTGGATGAGCAGTACTTC. Encoded protein: CASSLKPAGVDEQYF.

This chain joins TRBV19 and TRBJ2-2; 8 positions agree with TRBD2. Losses at the gene ends were 8 bases for V and 4 bases for J; bases not matched to a gene: 9. The length of the CDR3 is 15 residues. Germline CDR1 LNHDA, CDR2 SQIVND (reference sequence). The CDR3, as DNA: TGTGCCAGTGGACCCTTAGCGGGAAGCACCGGGGAGCTGTTTTTT. This encodes CASGPLAGSTGELFF. The full variable domain, completed using reference TRBV19 and TRBJ2-2, is DGGITQSPKYLFRKEGQNVTLSCEQNLNHDAMYWYRQDPGQGLRLIYYSQIVNDFQKGDIAEGYSVSREKKESFPLTVTSAQKNPTAFYLCASGPLAGSTGELFFGEGSRLTVL.

This chain connects TRBV5-4 to TRBJ1-2; 8 bases align to TRBD1. The CDR3 is 15 residues long. Per germline, CDR1 SGHNT and CDR2 YYREEE (reference sequence). The V and J ends lost 0 bases and 3 bases, in that order; junction bases with no gene match: 4. The CDR3 region has the DNA TGTGCCAGCAGCTTGGGGCCGACAGGGGACTATGGCTACACCTTC. This translates into CASSLGPTGDYGYTF.

V is TRBV7-9 and J is TRBJ1-3; TRBD1 is a possible D gene (5 bases). The V end was cut by 5 bases, the J end by 3 bases, with 14 bases between. The germline V gene has CDR1 SEHNR and CDR2 FQNEAQ (reference sequence). The CDR3 consists of 15 residues. DNA for the CDR3: TGTGCCAGCAGCACTTTGGGGCAGAGTGGAAACACCATATATTTT. It specifies CASSTLGQSGNTIYF.

In nucleotides, the CDR3 is TGTGCCAGCAGCTTAAGGCCGGGACAATATGCAACTAATGAAAAACTGTTTTTT. This codes for CASSLRPGQYATNEKLFF. The V and J genes are TRBV7-8 and TRBJ1-4; D is perhaps TRBD1 (6 bases). The CDR3 has 18 amino acids. V was pared by 2 bases and J by 0 bases, with 16 bases between. CDR1 is SGHVS and CDR2 is FQNEAQ in the germline V gene.